This T cell receptor beta chain was documented in a study of cytomegalovirus exposure and HLA in healthy donors. General observations from the study: There were over 150 TCR beta chains listed as cytomegalovirus-associated. Subsequent analysis revealed that first-cohort TCR clusters tended to co-occur in the 90 to 150 validation repertoires.

The repertoire was sequenced with immunoSEQ multiplex PCR; TCRdb's copy has only in-frame clones and lacks some. The profile shows around 300,000 clones, over 75% of them singletons. The V gene's germline CDR1 is MNHEY and CDR2 SVGAGI. CDR3 length equals 15 residues. The V segment lost 8 bases and the J segment 0 bases; nucleotides outside the gene matches: 4. The donors were members of the approximately 130-subject validation cohort (separate from the approximately 670-subject first cohort). For this clone: The target antigen is unknown.

This sequence originates from a woman under 30 in good health and CMV-seronegative. This rearrangement joins TRBV6-5 to TRBJ1-6; 7 bases are a match to TRBD1. Sequenced material: PBMCs. The CDR3 spells CASAGGGSYNSPLHF. The CDR3 coding sequence is TGTGCCAGCGCAGGGGGAGGCTCCTATAATTCACCCCTCCACTTT.